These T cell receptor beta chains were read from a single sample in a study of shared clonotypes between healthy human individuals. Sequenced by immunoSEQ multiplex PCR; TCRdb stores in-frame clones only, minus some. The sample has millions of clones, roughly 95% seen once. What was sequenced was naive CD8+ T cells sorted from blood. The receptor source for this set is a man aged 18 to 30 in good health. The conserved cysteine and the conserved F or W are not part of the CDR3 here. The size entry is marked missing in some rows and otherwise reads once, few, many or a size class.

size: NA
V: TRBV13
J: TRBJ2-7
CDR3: ASSSTGTGRYEQY

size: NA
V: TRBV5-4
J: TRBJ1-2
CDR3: ASSWTGENYGYT

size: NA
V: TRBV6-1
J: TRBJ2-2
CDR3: ASSLAVGTGELF

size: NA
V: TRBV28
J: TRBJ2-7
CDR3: ASSASGGGYEQY

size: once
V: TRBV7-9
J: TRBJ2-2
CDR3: ASSFPGSGELF

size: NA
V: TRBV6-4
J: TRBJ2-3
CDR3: ASSDSRTGTDTQY

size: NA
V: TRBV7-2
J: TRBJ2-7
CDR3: ASSLPASGASYEQY

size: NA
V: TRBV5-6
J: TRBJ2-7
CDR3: ASSLHRIDYEQY

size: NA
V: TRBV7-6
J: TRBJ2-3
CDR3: ASSSVVLSLAGTDTQY

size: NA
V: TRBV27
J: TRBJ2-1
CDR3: ASSLSDGYNEQF

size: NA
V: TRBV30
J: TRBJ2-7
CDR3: AWSETLDRVSYEQY

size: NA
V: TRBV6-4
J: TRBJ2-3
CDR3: ASSEAASSTDTQY

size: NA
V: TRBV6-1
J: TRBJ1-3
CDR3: ASSDSHQGWGNTIY

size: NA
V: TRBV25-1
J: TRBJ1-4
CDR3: ASSVGADEKLF

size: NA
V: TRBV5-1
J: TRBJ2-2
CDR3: ASSLSQGAGELF

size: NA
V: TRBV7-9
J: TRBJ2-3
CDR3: ASSGTSGTRTDTQY

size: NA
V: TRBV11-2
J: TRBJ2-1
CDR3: ASSLVLHNEQF

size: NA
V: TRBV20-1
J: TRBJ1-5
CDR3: SAGNPQH

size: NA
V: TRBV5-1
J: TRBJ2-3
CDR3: ASSLDSSTDTQY

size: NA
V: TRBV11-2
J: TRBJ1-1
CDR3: ASSITESIANTEAF